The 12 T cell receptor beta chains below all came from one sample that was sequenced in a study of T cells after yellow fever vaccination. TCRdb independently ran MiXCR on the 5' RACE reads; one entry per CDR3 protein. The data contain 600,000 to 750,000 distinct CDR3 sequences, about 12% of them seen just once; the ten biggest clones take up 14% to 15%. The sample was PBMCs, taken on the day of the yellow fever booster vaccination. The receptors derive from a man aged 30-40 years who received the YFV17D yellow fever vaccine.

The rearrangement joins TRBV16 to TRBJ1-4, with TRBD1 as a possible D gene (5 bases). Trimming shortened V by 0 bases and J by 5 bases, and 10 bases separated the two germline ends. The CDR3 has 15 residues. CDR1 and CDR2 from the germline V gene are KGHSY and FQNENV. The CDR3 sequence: CASSQSGGTNEKLFF. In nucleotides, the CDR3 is TGTGCCAGCAGCCAATCGGGGGGGACCAATGAAAAACTGTTTTTT.

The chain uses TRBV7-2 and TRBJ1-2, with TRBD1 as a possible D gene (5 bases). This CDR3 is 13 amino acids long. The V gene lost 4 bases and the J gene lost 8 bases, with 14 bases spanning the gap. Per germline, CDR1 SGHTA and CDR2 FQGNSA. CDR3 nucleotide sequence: TGTGCCAGCAGCTGGGGGGGTCATGACGGCTACACCTTC. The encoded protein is CASSWGGHDGYTF. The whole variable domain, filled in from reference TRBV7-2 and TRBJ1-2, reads GAGVSQSPSNKVTEKGKDVELRCDPISGHTALYWYRQSLGQGLEFLIYFQGNSAPDKSGLPSDRFSAERTGGSVSTLTIQRTQQEDSAVYLCASSWGGHDGYTFGSGTRLTVV.

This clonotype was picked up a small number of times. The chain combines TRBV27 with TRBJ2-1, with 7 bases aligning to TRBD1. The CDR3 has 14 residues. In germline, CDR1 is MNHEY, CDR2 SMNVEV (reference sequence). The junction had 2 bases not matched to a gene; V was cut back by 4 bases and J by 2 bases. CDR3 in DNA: TGTGCCAGCAGTTACAGGGGAGCCTACAATGAGCAGTTCTTC. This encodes CASSYRGAYNEQFF.

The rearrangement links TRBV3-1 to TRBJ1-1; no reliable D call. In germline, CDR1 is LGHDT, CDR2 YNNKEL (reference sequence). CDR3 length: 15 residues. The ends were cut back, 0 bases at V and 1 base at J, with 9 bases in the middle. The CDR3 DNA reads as TGTGCCAGCAGCCAAGATACAGAGGCGAACACTGAAGCTTTCTTT. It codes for CASSQDTEANTEAFF. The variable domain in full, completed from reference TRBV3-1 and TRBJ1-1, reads DTAVSQTPKYLVTQMGNDKSIKCEQNLGHDTMYWYKQDSKKFLKIMFSYNNKELIINETVPNRFSPKSPDKAHLNLHINSLELGDSAVYFCASSQDTEANTEAFFGQGTRLTVV.

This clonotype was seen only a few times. CDR3 DNA sequence: TGCAGCGTTCTGGGATACTATGAGCAGTTCTTC. Protein product: CSVLGYYEQFF. The chain carries TRBV29-1 and TRBJ2-1, with D uncertain. Trimming took off 5 bases at V and 8 bases at J, with 10 bases between the two ends. This CDR3 has 11 amino acids. Germline V gene lookup returns CDR1 SQVTM and CDR2 ANQGSEA.

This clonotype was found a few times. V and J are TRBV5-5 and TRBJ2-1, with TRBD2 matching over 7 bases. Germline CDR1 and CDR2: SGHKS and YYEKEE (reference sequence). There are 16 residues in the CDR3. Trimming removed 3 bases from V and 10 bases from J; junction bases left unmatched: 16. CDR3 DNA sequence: TGTGCCAGCAGCTCCTCCTATCTAGCGGACCTGGCCGAGCAGTTCTTC. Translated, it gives CASSSSYLADLAEQFF.

CDR3 nucleotide sequence: TGTGCCAGTCAAGAGGACAGGGATTCGTCTGAAGCTTTCTTT. The encoded protein is CASQEDRDSSEAFF. The chain has TRBV25-1 and TRBJ1-1, with 8 bases matching TRBD1. The ends lost 9 bases at V and 6 bases at J; junction bases unmatched: 12. The CDR3 length is 14 residues. CDR1 is MGHDK, CDR2 SYGVNS, per germline.

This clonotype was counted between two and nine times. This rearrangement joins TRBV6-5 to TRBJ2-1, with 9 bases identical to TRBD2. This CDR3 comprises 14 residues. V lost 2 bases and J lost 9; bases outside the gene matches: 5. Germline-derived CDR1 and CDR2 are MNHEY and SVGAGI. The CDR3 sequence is CASSYGREGGEQFF. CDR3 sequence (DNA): TGTGCCAGCAGTTACGGGCGGGAGGGCGGTGAGCAGTTCTTC.

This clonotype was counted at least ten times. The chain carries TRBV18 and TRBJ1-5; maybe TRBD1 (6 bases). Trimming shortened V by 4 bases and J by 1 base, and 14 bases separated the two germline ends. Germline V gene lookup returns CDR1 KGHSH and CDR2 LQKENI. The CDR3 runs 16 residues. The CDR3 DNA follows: TGTGCCAGCTCACAAGGGGGACCGCCGAGCAATCAGCCCCAGCATTTT. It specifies CASSQGGPPSNQPQHF.

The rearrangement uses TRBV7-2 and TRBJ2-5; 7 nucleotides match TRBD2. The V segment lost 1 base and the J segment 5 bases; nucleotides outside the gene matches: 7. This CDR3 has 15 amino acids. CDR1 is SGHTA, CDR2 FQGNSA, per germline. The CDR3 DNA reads TGTGCCAGCAGCTTAGTCGCGGGAGCCCGGGAGACCCAGTACTTC. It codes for CASSLVAGARETQYF.

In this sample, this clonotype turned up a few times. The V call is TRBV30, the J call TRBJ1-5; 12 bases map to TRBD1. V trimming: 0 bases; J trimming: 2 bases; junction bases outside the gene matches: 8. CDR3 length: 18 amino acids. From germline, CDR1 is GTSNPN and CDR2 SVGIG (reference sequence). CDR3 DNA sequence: TGTGCCTGGAGTGTACCCCGGGACAGGGGGCGAGGCAATCAGCCCCAGCATTTT. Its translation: CAWSVPRDRGRGNQPQHF.

The CDR3 DNA reads as TGTGCCAGCAGCTTAGCTCGGCGGAATACCTACGAGCAGTACTTC. It yields the protein CASSLARRNTYEQYF. V usage is TRBV7-2 and J usage is TRBJ2-7; D is uncertain. Germline V lookup: CDR1 SGHTA, CDR2 FQGNSA. V dropped 0 bases and J dropped 2 bases, with 11 bases sitting between them. The CDR3 is 15 residues long.